These 26 T cell receptor beta chains came from one sample sequenced in a study of blood T cell repertoires in COVID-19. Sequenced by immunoSEQ multiplex PCR; TCRdb stores in-frame clones only, minus some. Altogether about 280,000 clones are present, 75% to 90% being singletons, with the ten largest covering roughly 4.3%. The sequencing input was PBMCs or T cells enriched from blood (not recorded which). All receptors come from a woman in her 30s with acute COVID-19.

The chain links TRBV6-1 to TRBJ2-7, with a possible D match to TRBD2 (5 bases). V was clipped by 1 base and J by 2 bases, with 12 bases between them. CDR1 MNHNS and CDR2 SASEGT come from the germline V gene. This CDR3 comprises 15 residues. The CDR3 protein is CASSEGFWEPYEQYF. In DNA, the CDR3 is TGTGCCAGCAGTGAAGGGTTTTGGGAGCCCTACGAGCAGTACTTC.

The genes are TRBV6-5 and TRBJ1-4; weak D call: TRBD1 (6 bases). Per germline, CDR1 MNHEY and CDR2 SVGAGI. Trimming took 0 bases from V and 6 from J, leaving 14 bases between them. The length of the CDR3 is 16 residues. CDR3 bases: TGTGCCAGCAGTTACTCCCAACAGGGTAAGGATGAAAAACTGTTTTTT. Its protein is CASSYSQQGKDEKLFF.

The rearrangement uses TRBV4-2 and TRBJ1-6, with D perhaps TRBD1 (5 bases). CDR3 length: 16 residues. CDR1 is LGHNA, CDR2 YNFKEQ, per germline. Deletions cut 0 bases from V and 9 bases from J, with 15 bases between. Here the CDR3 reads CASSQEGGSSGSPLHF. In DNA form, the CDR3 reads TGTGCCAGCAGCCAAGAGGGGGGGAGTAGTGGTTCACCCCTCCACTTT.

This CDR3 reads CAWSVSGLAGEQYF. Written as DNA, the CDR3 is TGTGCCTGGAGTGTTTCGGGACTAGCAGGCGAGCAGTACTTC. The genes are TRBV30 and TRBJ2-7; 9 bases are shared with TRBD2. V shed 0 bases, J shed 6 bases, and the junction held 6 bases outside the gene matches. This CDR3 region has 14 residues. Germline V CDR1 and CDR2: GTSNPN, SVGIG (reference sequence).

The chain couples TRBV4-3 to TRBJ2-3; 10 bases are shared with TRBD2. Germline V gene sequence: CDR1 LGHNA, CDR2 YSLEER. The CDR3 is 17 amino acids. V lost 1 base and J lost 3; bases outside the gene matches: 7. In DNA form, the CDR3 reads TGCGCCAGCAGCCAAGCCTCTAGCGGGAGTGGGACAGATACGCAGTATTTT. Translated: CASSQASSGSGTDTQYF.

The chain recombines TRBV6-1 with TRBJ1-3; D remains unclear. There are 17 residues in the CDR3. The ends were cut back, 1 base at V and 0 bases at J, with 13 bases in the middle. CDR1 MNHNS and CDR2 SASEGT come from the germline V gene. CDR3 sequence reads: CASSEGGVHPSGNTIYF. CDR3 DNA: TGTGCCAGCAGTGAAGGTGGTGTACACCCCTCTGGAAACACCATATATTTT.

The rearrangement uses TRBV2 and TRBJ2-3; 10 bases match TRBD2. The CDR3 runs 15 residues. With 6 bases clipped from V and 2 bases from J, the junction kept 5 bases outside the gene matches. Germline V lookup: CDR1 SNHLY, CDR2 FYNNEI. CDR3 DNA: TGTGCCAGCAGGCCAGGACTAGCGGCCACAGATACGCAGTATTTT. Its translation is CASRPGLAATDTQYF.

This chain uses TRBV5-4 with TRBJ2-7, with TRBD2 matching over 10 bases. The CDR3 is 15 residues long. Germline trimming cut 4 bases from V and 2 bases from J; bases unmatched to any gene: 6. Germline-derived CDR1 and CDR2 are SGHNT and YYREEE (reference sequence). In DNA, the CDR3 is TGTGCCAGCAGCCCAAGGGGACTAGCGACCTACGAGCAGTACTTC. Residues: CASSPRGLATYEQYF.

J is TRBJ2-2 and V is TRBV9; D might be TRBD2 (7 bases). The length of the CDR3 is 12 residues. CDR1 and CDR2 (germline): SGDLS, YYNGEE. V was cut by 9 bases and J by 7 bases, with 13 bases left in between. In nucleotides, the CDR3 is TGTGCCATTAAGGGGGAGGGCGGGGAGCTGTTTTTT. It specifies CAIKGEGGELFF. Full variable domain (remainder filled in from reference TRBV9 and TRBJ2-2): DSGVTQTPKHLITATGQRVTLRCSPRSGDLSVYWYQQSLDQGLQFLIQYYNGEERAKGNILERFSAQQFPDLHSELNLSSLELGDSALYFCAIKGEGGELFFGEGSRLTVL.

V is TRBV10-2 and J is TRBJ2-5, with 10 positions matching TRBD2. Germline CDR1 and CDR2: WSHSY and SAAADI. V lost 1 base, J lost 2 bases, and 4 bases stayed unmatched. This CDR3 region has 16 residues. The chain's CDR3 is CASSEFLAGEQETQYF. DNA for the CDR3: TGCGCCAGCAGTGAGTTCCTAGCGGGAGAACAAGAGACCCAGTACTTC.

The chain recombines TRBV5-6 with TRBJ2-7; possibly TRBD2 for D (5 bases). The CDR3 is made up of 16 amino acids. V was cut by 0 bases and J by 2 bases, with 15 bases left in between. Germline-derived CDR1 and CDR2 are SGHDT and YYEEEE. The CDR3 DNA follows: TGTGCCAGCAGCTTGGCCCCGGGGTCAGGCACCTACGAGCAGTACTTC. Translating it yields CASSLAPGSGTYEQYF. Together with reference TRBV5-6 and TRBJ2-7, the CDR3 gives the full variable domain: DAGVTQSPTHLIKTRGQQVTLRCSPKSGHDTVSWYQQALGQGPQFIFQYYEEEERQRGNFPDRFSGHQFPNYSSELNVNALLLGDSALYLCASSLAPGSGTYEQYFGPGTRLTVT.

CDR3 residues: CASSGRSYEQYF. The CDR3 DNA sequence: TGTGCCAGCAGTGGGAGATCCTACGAGCAGTACTTC. The V gene is TRBV12-3 or TRBV12-4, the J gene TRBJ2-7, with D tentatively TRBD2 (5 bases). There are 12 residues in the CDR3. Trimming pared 5 bases from V and 1 base from J, leaving 6 bases between.

The rearrangement uses TRBV28 and TRBJ2-3; D remains unclear. The CDR3 is made up of 18 amino acids. CDR1 and CDR2 from the germline V gene are MDHEN and SYDVKM. V was cut by 7 bases and J by 6 bases, with 29 bases left in between. The CDR3 bases are TGTGCCAGCAACGAGCTCGTTCCCGACTCCATGCTCGCGGATACGCAGTATTTT. Translating it yields CASNELVPDSMLADTQYF. Based on the CDR3 plus reference TRBV28 and TRBJ2-3, the full variable domain is DVKVTQSSRYLVKRTGEKVFLECVQDMDHENMFWYRQDPGLGLRLIYFSYDVKMKEKGDIPEGYSVSREKKERFSLILESASTNQTSMYLCASNELVPDSMLADTQYFGPGTRLTVL.

The chain has TRBV21-1 and TRBJ1-3; TRBD1 is the table's D call, not checked against the DNA. TRBV21-1 is given as a pseudogene. This CDR3 has 17 amino acids. CDR3 amino acids: CASSKGTEEIPGNTIYF. DNA for the CDR3: TGTGCCAGCAGCAAAGGGACAGAAGAGATTCCTGGAAACACCATATATTTT.

The chain joins TRBV14 to TRBJ2-3; 8 bases fit TRBD2. CDR1 and CDR2 (germline): SGHDN, FVKESK. The J segment lost 0 bases and the V segment lost 3 bases, leaving 11 bases of the junction unmatched. CDR3 length equals 18 residues. The CDR3 region is CASSQLTGLAFSTDTQYF. The CDR3 DNA sequence: TGTGCCAGCAGCCAGCTTACTGGACTAGCCTTTAGCACAGATACGCAGTATTTT.

The chain recombines TRBV3-1 (or the pseudogene TRBV3-2) with TRBJ1-6; TRBD1 is a possible D gene (6 bases). The CDR3 loop spans 21 amino acids. Deletions cut 0 bases from V and 2 bases from J, with 23 bases between. Germline V gene sequence: CDR1 LGHDT, CDR2 YNNKEL (reference sequence). Here the CDR3 reads CASSQEADRHDRITYNSPLHF. DNA of the CDR3: TGTGCCAGCAGCCAAGAAGCTGACAGGCACGACCGTATTACCTATAATTCACCCCTCCACTTT.

The J gene is TRBJ2-3, the V gene TRBV30, with 10 positions matching TRBD1. Germline V lookup: CDR1 GTSNPN, CDR2 SVGIG (reference sequence). The V segment lost 4 bases and the J segment 11 bases; nucleotides outside the gene matches: 15. The CDR3 is 15 residues long. CDR3 amino acids: CAWTVRQGALRGQYF. The CDR3 DNA follows: TGTGCCTGGACCGTAAGACAGGGGGCCCTAAGGGGGCAGTATTTT.

The rearrangement uses TRBV28 and TRBJ2-3, with a possible D match to TRBD2 (5 bases). Trimming pared 7 bases from V and 4 bases from J, leaving 15 bases between. Germline V gives CDR1 MDHEN, CDR2 SYDVKM. The length of the CDR3 is 14 residues. The CDR3 DNA follows: TGTGCCAGCACCACCCGGGATCGGGCAGATACGCAGTATTTT. Protein sequence: CASTTRDRADTQYF.

The V call is TRBV3-1 (or the pseudogene TRBV3-2), the J call TRBJ1-3; D call uncertain. Germline lookup yields CDR1 LGHDT and CDR2 YNNKEL (reference sequence). Trimming left V 4 bases short and J 0 bases short, with 10 bases between. The CDR3 spans 15 residues. DNA of the CDR3: TGTGCCAGCAGCCCGGGTTGGAGCTCTGGAAACACCATATATTTT. Encoded protein: CASSPGWSSGNTIYF.

The V and J genes are TRBV10-3 and TRBJ2-2, with TRBD1 identical over 12 bases. Germline V gene lookup returns CDR1 ENHRY and CDR2 SYGVKD. Germline trimming cut 6 bases from V and 1 base from J; bases unmatched to any gene: 9. The CDR3 is made up of 18 amino acids. In DNA form, the CDR3 reads TGTGCCATCAGGGGACAGGGGGCGTATCTAGGGAACACCGGGGAGCTGTTTTTT. This translates into CAIRGQGAYLGNTGELFF.

This chain connects TRBV6-6 to TRBJ1-3; 7 bases align to TRBD1. Germline loops: CDR1 MNHNY, CDR2 SVGAGI (reference sequence). V lost 5 bases, J lost 4 bases, and 5 bases stayed unmatched. The CDR3 is 14 residues long. CDR3 residues: CASSRTGVGNTIYF. DNA for the CDR3: TGTGCCAGCAGTCGCACAGGGGTAGGAAACACCATATATTTT.

This clone has more than one count but fewer than ten. V gene TRBV7-2 combines with J gene TRBJ2-2; TRBD2 aligns across 8 bases. The CDR3 extends over 17 amino acids. V was pared by 1 base and J by 6 bases, with 10 bases of the junction left unmatched. Germline CDR1 is SGHTA and CDR2 is FQGNSA. The CDR3 bases are TGTGCCAGCAGCTTAGTTTCCGGGACTAGTCTGCCCGGGGAGCTGTTTTTT. Translated, it gives CASSLVSGTSLPGELFF.

Of note for this clone: The germline gene is not matched at one end of the junction; a read error may be the cause. This sample includes further DNA sequences coding for the same CDR3. The gene calls are TRBV25-1 and TRBJ1-1; 8 bases are shared with TRBD1. CDR3 length: 14 amino acids. Germline lookup yields CDR1 MGHDK and CDR2 SYGVNS. CDR3 bases: TGTGCTAGCATCCAGACAGGGGTTTACACTGAAGCTTTCTTT. It translates to CASIQTGVYTEAFF.

This rearrangement joins TRBV18 to TRBJ1-5; TRBD1 agrees at 8 bases. Unmatched junction bases numbered 6, after V lost 3 bases and J lost 5 bases. This CDR3 comprises 15 residues. Germline V lookup: CDR1 KGHSH, CDR2 LQKENI. DNA for the CDR3: TGTGCCAGCTCACCGGACAGGGAGGAACATCAGCCCCAGCATTTT. It specifies CASSPDREEHQPQHF. The complete variable domain, with remaining parts taken from reference TRBV18 and TRBJ1-5, reads NAGVMQNPRHLVRRRGQEARLRCSPMKGHSHVYWYRQLPEEGLKFMVYLQKENIIDESGMPKERFSAEFPKEGPSILRIQQVVRGDSAAYFCASSPDREEHQPQHFGDGTRLSIL.

The DNA for the CDR3 is TGTGCCAGCAGCGTAGGTTCTAGCGGGAGTAGCAATGAGCAGTTCTTC. Translation gives CASSVGSSGSSNEQFF. The rearrangement uses TRBV9 and TRBJ2-1, with 10 bases identical to TRBD2. Per germline, CDR1 SGDLS and CDR2 YYNGEE. The CDR3 is 16 amino acids. The V and J ends lost 0 bases and 6 bases, in that order; junction bases with no gene match: 6. The variable domain in full, completed from reference TRBV9 and TRBJ2-1, reads DSGVTQTPKHLITATGQRVTLRCSPRSGDLSVYWYQQSLDQGLQFLIQYYNGEERAKGNILERFSAQQFPDLHSELNLSSLELGDSALYFCASSVGSSGSSNEQFFGPGTRLTVL.

As concerns this clone: Other DNA sequences in this specimen translate into the identical CDR3. The V and J genes are TRBV4-1 and TRBJ2-6; D not certain. V gave up 1 base and J gave up 0 bases, with 4 bases separating them. Germline-derived CDR1 and CDR2 are MGHRA and YSYEKL. The CDR3 loop spans 15 amino acids. The CDR3 loop is CASSQGSSGANVLTF. The CDR3 DNA reads as TGCGCCAGCAGCCAAGGCAGCTCTGGGGCCAACGTCCTGACTTTC.